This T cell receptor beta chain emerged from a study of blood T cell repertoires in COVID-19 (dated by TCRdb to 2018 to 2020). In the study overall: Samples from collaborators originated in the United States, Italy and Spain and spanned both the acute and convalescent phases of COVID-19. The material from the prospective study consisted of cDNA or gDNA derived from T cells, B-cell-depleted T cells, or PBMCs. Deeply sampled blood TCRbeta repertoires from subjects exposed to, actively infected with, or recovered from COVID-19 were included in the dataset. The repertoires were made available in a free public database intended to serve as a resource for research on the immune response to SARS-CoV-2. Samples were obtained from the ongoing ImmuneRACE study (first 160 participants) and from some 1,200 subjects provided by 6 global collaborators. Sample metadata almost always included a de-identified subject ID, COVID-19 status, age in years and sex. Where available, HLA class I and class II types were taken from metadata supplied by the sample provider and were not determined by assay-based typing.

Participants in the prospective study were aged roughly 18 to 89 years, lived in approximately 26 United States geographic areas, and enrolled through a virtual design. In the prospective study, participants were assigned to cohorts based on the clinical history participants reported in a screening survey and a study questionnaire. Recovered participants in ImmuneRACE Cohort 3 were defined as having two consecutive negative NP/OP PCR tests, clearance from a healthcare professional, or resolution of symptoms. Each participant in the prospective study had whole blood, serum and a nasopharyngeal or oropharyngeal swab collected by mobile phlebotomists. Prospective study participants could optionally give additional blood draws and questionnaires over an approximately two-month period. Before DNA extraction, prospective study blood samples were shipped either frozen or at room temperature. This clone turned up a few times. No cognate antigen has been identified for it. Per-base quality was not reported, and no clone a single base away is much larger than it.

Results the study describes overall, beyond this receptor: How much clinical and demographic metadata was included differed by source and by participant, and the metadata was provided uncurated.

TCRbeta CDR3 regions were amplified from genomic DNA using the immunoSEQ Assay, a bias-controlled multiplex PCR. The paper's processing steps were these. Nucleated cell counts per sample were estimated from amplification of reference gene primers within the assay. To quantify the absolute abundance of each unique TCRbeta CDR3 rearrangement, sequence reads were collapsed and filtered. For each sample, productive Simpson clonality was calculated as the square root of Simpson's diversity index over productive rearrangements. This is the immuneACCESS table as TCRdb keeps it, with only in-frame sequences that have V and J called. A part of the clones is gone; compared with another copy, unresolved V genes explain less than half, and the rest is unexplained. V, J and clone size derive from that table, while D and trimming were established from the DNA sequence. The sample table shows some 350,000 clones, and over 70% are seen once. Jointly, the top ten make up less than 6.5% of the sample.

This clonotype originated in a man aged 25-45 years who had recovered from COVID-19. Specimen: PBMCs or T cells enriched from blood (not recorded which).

This receptor has the CDR3 CASKLLGGGYTF. The DNA sequence is given as TGTGCCAGTAAGCTACTAGGAGGTGGCTACACCTTC. The receptor chain draws on TRBV19 and TRBJ1-2, with the D gene call left open. CDR1 LNHDA and CDR2 SQIVND were looked up in the germline V gene (reference sequence). The CDR3, from cysteine to phenylalanine, totals 12 residues. This entry keeps only the CDR3 DNA: 36 bases, framed from base 1. V is clipped by 7 bases and J by 7 bases, and the sequence between their germline boundaries is 13 bases long.